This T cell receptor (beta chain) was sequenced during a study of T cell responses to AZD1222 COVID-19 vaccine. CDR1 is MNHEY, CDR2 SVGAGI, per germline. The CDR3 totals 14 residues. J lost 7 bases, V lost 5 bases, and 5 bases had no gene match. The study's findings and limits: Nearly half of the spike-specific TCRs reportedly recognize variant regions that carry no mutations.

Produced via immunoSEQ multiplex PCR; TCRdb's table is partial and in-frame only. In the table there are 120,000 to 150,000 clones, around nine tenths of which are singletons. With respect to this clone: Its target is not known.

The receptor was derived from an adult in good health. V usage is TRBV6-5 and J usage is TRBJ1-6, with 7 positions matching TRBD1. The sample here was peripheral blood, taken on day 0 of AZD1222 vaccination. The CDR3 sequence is CASSRDSENSPLHF. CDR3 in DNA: TGTGCCAGCAGTCGGGACAGTGAGAATTCACCCCTCCACTTT.